The entry below gives a single T cell receptor (beta chain) sequence along with its context. Self-reported history from a screening survey and questionnaire set each donor's cohort. Looked up from germline, CDR1 is SGHVS and CDR2 is FQNEAQ. V was clipped by 4 bases and J by 5 bases; unmatched bases: 3. The CDR3 length is 14 residues. As handled by the study authors: Reference gene primers were amplified, and this amplification served to estimate nucleated cell counts. Assay: immunoSEQ multiplex PCR; the TCRdb copy retains only in-frame clones and omits some. V and J calls and clone size follow that table, whereas D and trimming were derived from the DNA. The table has approximately 360,000 clones, more than 70% seen once. The data belong to a study of blood T cell repertoires in COVID-19.

This TCR was sampled from a middle-aged man in a cohort exposed to, infected with or recovered from COVID-19 (not recorded which). Sample: PBMCs or T cells enriched from blood (not recorded which). The J gene is TRBJ1-5, the V gene TRBV7-8; the match to TRBD1 covers 9 bases. The chain's CDR3 is CASSSGTGHQPQHF. The CDR3 DNA reads TGTGCCAGCAGCTCCGGGACAGGGCATCAGCCCCAGCATTTT. The full variable domain, in which reference TRBV7-8 and TRBJ1-5 provide the parts outside the CDR3, is GAGVSQSPRYKVAKRGQDVALRCDPISGHVSLFWYQQALGQGPEFLTYFQNEAQLDKSGLPSDRFFAERPEGSVSTLKIQRTQQEDSAVYLCASSSGTGHQPQHFGDGTRLSIL.